This entry is about one T cell receptor (beta chain). Its cognate antigen is unknown. Libraries were prepared by immunoSEQ multiplex PCR; TCRdb keeps only in-frame clonotypes and omits some of them. This table holds approximately 94,000 clones, around 87% found once. These data originate in a study of T cell responses to AZD1222 COVID-19 vaccine. Study observations and caveats: Spike-specific TCR breadth and depth rose after two AZD1222 doses. Just six AZD1222 recipients were seropositive at baseline. The donor group comprised mostly white British people and more females; the analysis possibly underestimated clonal diversity. Scientists sampled the repertoires only once the peak T cell response had passed.

This CDR3 contains 14 residues. The germline gives CDR1 WNHNN, CDR2 SYGVQD (reference sequence). Unmatched junction bases numbered 4, after V lost 6 bases and J lost 5 bases. V gene TRBV10-1 combines with J gene TRBJ2-2; 9 bases fit TRBD1. The sample consisted of peripheral blood, taken on day 0 of MenACWY control vaccination. The sequence was obtained from an adult in good health. The CDR3 DNA follows: TGCGCCAGCAGCCGGGACAGGGAGACCGGGGAGCTGTTTTTT. It encodes CASSRDRETGELFF.